This TCR beta chain was identified during a study of blood T cell repertoires in COVID-19. Study-wide context: COVID-19 samples from acute and convalescent phases originated in the United States, Italy and Spain. The cDNA or gDNA used as material had been derived from T cells, B-cell-depleted T cells, or PBMCs.

V lost 4 bases and J 5 bases, leaving 15 bases between the germline ends. In germline, CDR1 is GTSNPN, CDR2 SVGIG (reference sequence). There are 14 residues in the CDR3. The Seattle site enrolled patients during active infection and followed them longitudinally. This table comes from immunoSEQ multiplex PCR, and its TCRdb copy is limited to in-frame clones, with some not included. The sample carries around 440,000 clones, around 88% recorded once. This sequence originates from a woman aged 45-65 years with COVID-19, enrolled during active disease. The chain combines TRBV30 with TRBJ2-1; D might be TRBD1 (5 bases). Sequences were obtained from peripheral blood. The CDR3: CAWMDIPYDNEQFF. DNA for the CDR3: TGTGCCTGGATGGACATTCCTTATGACAATGAGCAGTTCTTC.